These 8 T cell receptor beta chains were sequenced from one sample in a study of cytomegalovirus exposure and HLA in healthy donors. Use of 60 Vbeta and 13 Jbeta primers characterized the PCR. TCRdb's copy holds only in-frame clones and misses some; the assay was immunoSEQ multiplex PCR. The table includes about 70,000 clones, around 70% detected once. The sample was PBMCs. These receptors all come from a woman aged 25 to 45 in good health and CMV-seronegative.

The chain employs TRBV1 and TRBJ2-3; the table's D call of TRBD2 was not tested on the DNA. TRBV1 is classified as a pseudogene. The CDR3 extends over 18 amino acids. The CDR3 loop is CTSSLPHEKRGRTDTQYF. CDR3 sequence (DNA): TGCACCAGCAGCCTGCCACACGAAAAGCGGGGACGCACAGATACGCAGTATTTT.

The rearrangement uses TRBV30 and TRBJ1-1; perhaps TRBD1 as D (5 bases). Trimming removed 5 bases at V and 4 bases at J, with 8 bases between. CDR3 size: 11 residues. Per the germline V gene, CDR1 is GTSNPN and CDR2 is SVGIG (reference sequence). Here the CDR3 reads CAWGAGTEAFF. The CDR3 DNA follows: TGTGCCTGGGGGGCCGGCACTGAAGCTTTCTTT.

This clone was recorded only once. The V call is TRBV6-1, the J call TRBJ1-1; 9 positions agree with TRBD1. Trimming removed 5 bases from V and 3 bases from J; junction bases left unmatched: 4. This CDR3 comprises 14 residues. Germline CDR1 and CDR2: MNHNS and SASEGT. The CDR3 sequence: CASSSQGADTEAFF. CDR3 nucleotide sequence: TGTGCCAGCAGTTCACAGGGGGCAGACACTGAAGCTTTCTTT.

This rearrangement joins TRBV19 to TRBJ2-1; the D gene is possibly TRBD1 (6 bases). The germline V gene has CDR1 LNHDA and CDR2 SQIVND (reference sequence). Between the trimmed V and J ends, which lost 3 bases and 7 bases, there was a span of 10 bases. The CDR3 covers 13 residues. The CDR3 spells CASSMQQGNEQFF. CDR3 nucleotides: TGTGCCAGTAGTATGCAACAGGGAAATGAGCAGTTCTTC.

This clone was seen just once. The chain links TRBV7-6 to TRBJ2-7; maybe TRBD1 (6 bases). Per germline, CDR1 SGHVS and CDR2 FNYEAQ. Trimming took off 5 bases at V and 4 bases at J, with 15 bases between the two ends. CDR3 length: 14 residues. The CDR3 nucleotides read TGTGCCAGCAGCCGAACTCAGGGGCCTTACGAGCAGTACTTC. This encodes CASSRTQGPYEQYF.

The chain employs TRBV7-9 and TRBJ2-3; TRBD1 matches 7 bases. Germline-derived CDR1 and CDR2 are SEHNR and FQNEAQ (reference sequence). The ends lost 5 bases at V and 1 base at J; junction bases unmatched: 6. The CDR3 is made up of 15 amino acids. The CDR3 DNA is TGTGCCAGCAGCATTGCAGGGGGAGGCACAGATACGCAGTATTTT. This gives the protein CASSIAGGGTDTQYF.

The CDR3 DNA follows: TGTGCCAGCAGCTGGGAGACAGGGTTTTACGAGCAGTACTTC. This sequence encodes CASSWETGFYEQYF. The chain uses TRBV11-2 and TRBJ2-7; 7 positions match TRBD1. After removal of 4 bases from V and 4 bases from J, the junction contained 7 bases not matched to a gene. Germline CDR1 SGHAT, CDR2 FQNNGV. The CDR3 has 14 residues.

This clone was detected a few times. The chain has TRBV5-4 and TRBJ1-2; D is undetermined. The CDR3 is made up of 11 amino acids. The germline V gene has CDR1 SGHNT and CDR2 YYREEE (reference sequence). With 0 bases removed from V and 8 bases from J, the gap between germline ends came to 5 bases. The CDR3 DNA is TGTGCCAGCAGCTTGGCGGAGGGCTACACCTTC. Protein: CASSLAEGYTF.